The TCR beta chain under discussion was sequenced for a study of blood T cell repertoires in COVID-19. Across the whole study: Acute and convalescent COVID-19 samples came from the United States, Italy and Spain. T cells, B-cell-depleted T cells, or PBMCs supplied cDNA or gDNA.

This table comes from immunoSEQ multiplex PCR, and its TCRdb copy is limited to in-frame clones, with some not included. The table records 250,000 to 300,000 clones, approximately 88% of them present only once. Germline-derived CDR1 and CDR2 are MNHNY and SVGAGI (reference sequence). This CDR3 region has 14 residues. Trimming cost V 5 bases and J 5 bases, with 12 bases left between them. Sequencing was carried out using peripheral blood. J is TRBJ2-2 and V is TRBV6-6; perhaps TRBD2 as D (6 bases). This receptor was obtained from a woman in her 70s with COVID-19, enrolled during active disease. In DNA form, the CDR3 reads TGTGCCAGCAGTCAGGGACTGCAAACCGGGGAGCTGTTTTTT. As protein: CASSQGLQTGELFF.